The following is a T cell receptor beta chain sequence with its context. Antigen unknown. Individually, TCR cDNA molecules were each labelled with a unique molecular identifier. Using its own MiXCR run on the 5' RACE reads, TCRdb lists one record per CDR3 protein. The sample comprises 35,000 to 45,000 distinct CDR3 sequences, less than 8.5% of which are singletons, and 29% rests with the top ten. Described time point: sample taken at primary tumor resection. The data derive from a study of spatial heterogeneity in lung cancer. Study outcomes and limitations: Tumor TCRs that were ubiquitous and expanded showed up in blood more at resection than follow-up.

V was pared by 1 base and J by 5 bases, with 14 bases between. CDR1 is SGHRS and CDR2 is YFSETQ in the germline V gene. The CDR3 has 15 amino acids. The chain couples TRBV5-1 to TRBJ2-3, with D perhaps given as TRBD1 or TRBD2 (5 bases each). The receptor comes from a female donor with early-stage non-small cell lung cancer. Sequences were derived from PBMCs, sampled at surgery. The CDR3 reads CASSLMGEQGDTQYF. The CDR3, as DNA: TGCGCCAGCAGCTTGATGGGGGAGCAAGGAGATACGCAGTATTTT.